This T cell receptor (beta chain) is drawn from a study of CD8 T cells in Susac syndrome. General observations from the study: The study conceded that its TCR sequencing and HLA analysis involved relatively few individuals. The authors found under 20 Susac-specific public clones in total CD8+ repertoires and 5 or 6 in CD8+ TEMRA repertoires.

The length of the CDR3 is 13 residues. The junction had 10 bases not matched to a gene; V was cut back by 4 bases and J by 11 bases. Germline CDR1 SGHRS, CDR2 YFSETQ. Reverse transcription used about 0.45 to 1 ug RNA and random hexamers. TCRdb reprocessed the immunoSEQ multiplex PCR reads via MiXCR and lists one record per CDR3 protein. The sample yields about 120,000 distinct CDR3 sequences, roughly 94% seen once. In the case of this clonotype: Antigen: not known.

The source of this sequence is a human donor with Susac syndrome. Sequencing was done on a sample of CD8+ T cells from PBMCs. The V call is TRBV5-1, the J call TRBJ1-1, with 8 bases that match TRBD1. CDR3 in DNA: TGCGCCAGCAGCGGATCCGGGACAGGAGGCGCTTTCTTT. It yields the protein CASSGSGTGGAFF.